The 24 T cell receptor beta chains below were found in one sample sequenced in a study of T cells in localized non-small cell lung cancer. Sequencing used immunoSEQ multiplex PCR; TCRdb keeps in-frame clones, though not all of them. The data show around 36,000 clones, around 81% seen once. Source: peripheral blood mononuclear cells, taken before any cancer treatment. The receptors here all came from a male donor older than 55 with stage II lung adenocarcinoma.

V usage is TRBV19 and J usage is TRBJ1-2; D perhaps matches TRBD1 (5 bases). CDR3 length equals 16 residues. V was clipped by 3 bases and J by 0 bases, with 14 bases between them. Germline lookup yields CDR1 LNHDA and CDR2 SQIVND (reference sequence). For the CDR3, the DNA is TGTGCCAGTAGTATCGGGCAGGGAGGCACTAACTATGGCTACACCTTC. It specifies CASSIGQGGTNYGYTF.

As DNA, the CDR3 is TGTGCCAGCAGTGCCGGCAGGGCGGTGGCTGAAGCTTTCTTT. Translating it yields CASSAGRAVAEAFF. The gene calls are TRBV28 and TRBJ1-1; D is perhaps TRBD1 (5 bases). The germline V gene has CDR1 MDHEN and CDR2 SYDVKM. The length of the CDR3 is 14 residues. V was cut by 5 bases and J by 6 bases, with 16 bases left in between.

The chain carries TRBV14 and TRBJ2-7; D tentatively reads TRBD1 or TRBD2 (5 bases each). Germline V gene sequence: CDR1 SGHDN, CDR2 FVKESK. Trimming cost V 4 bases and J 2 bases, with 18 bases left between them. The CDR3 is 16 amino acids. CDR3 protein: CASSLMGDRSAYEQYF. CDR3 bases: TGTGCCAGCAGCCTCATGGGGGATCGGTCTGCCTACGAGCAGTACTTC.

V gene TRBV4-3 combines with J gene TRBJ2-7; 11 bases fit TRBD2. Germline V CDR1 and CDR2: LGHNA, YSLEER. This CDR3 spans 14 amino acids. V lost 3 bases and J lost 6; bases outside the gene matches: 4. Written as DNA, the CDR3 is TGCGCCAGCAGCCAGTCCGGGACTAGCGGCGAGCAGTACTTC. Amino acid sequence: CASSQSGTSGEQYF.

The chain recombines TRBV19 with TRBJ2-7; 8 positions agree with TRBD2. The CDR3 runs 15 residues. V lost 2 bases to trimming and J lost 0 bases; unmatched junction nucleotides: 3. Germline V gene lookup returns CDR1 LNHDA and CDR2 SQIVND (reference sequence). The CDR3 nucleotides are TGTGCCAGTAGTATACGGGGGGGCCTCTCCTACGAGCAGTACTTC. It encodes CASSIRGGLSYEQYF.

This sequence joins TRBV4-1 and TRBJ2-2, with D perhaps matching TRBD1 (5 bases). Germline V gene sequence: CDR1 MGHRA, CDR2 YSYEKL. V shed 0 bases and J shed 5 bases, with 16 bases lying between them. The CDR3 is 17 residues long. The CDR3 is CASSQDIKAKGTGELFF. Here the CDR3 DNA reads TGCGCCAGCAGCCAAGATATCAAGGCCAAGGGGACCGGGGAGCTGTTTTTT.

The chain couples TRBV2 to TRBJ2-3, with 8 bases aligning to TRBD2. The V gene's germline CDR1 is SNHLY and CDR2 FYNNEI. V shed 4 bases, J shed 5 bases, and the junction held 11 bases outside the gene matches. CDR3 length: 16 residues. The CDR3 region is CASSAGPGLERDTQYF. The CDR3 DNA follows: TGTGCCAGCAGTGCCGGACCGGGACTAGAACGAGATACGCAGTATTTT.

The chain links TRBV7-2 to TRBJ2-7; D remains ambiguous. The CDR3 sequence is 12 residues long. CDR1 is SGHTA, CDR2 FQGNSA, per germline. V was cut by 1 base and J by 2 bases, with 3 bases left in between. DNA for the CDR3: TGTGCCAGCAGCTTAGGGGCCTACGAGCAGTACTTC. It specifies CASSLGAYEQYF. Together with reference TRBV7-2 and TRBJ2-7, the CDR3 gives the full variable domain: GAGVSQSPSNKVTEKGKDVELRCDPISGHTALYWYRQSLGQGLEFLIYFQGNSAPDKSGLPSDRFSAERTGGSVSTLTIQRTQQEDSAVYLCASSLGAYEQYFGPGTRLTVT.

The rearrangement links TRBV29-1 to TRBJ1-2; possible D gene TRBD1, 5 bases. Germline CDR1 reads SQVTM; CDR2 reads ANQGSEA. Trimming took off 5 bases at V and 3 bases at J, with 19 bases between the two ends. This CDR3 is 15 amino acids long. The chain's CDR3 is CSVSRGTSGDYGYTF. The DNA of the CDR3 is TGCAGCGTTTCCCGGGGGACCTCTGGGGACTATGGCTACACCTTC.

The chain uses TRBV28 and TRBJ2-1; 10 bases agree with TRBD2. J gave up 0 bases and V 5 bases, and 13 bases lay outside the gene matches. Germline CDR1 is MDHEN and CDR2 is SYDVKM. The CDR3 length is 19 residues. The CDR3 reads CASSTPGLAYLSSYNEQFF. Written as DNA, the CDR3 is TGTGCCAGCAGTACACCGGGACTAGCGTATCTAAGCTCCTACAATGAGCAGTTCTTC. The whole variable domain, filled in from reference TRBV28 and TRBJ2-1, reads DVKVTQSSRYLVKRTGEKVFLECVQDMDHENMFWYRQDPGLGLRLIYFSYDVKMKEKGDIPEGYSVSREKKERFSLILESASTNQTSMYLCASSTPGLAYLSSYNEQFFGPGTRLTVL.

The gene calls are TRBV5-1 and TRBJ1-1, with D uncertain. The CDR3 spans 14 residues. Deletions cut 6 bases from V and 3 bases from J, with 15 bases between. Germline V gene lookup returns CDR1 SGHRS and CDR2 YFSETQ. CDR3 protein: CASIGPPRDTEAFF. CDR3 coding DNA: TGCGCCAGCATCGGACCCCCTAGGGACACTGAAGCTTTCTTT.

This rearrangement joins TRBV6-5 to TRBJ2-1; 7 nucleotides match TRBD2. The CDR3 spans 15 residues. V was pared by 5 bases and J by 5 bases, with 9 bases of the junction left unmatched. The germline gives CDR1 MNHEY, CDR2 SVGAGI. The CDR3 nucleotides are TGTGCCAGCAGTCGACTAGCCGGCTCGCACAATGAGCAGTTCTTC. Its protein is CASSRLAGSHNEQFF.

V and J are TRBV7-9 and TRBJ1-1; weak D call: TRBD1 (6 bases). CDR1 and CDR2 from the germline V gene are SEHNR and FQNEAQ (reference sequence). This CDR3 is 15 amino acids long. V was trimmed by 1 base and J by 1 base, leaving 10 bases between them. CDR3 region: CASSLGTAENTEAFF. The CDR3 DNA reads TGTGCCAGCAGCTTAGGGACAGCCGAGAACACTGAAGCTTTCTTT.

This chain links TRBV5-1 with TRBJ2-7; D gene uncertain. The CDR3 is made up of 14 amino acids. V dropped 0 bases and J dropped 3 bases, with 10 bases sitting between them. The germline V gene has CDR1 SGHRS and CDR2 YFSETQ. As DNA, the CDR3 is TGCGCCAGCAGCTTGGAGGGAAATCTCTACGAGCAGTACTTC. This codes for CASSLEGNLYEQYF.

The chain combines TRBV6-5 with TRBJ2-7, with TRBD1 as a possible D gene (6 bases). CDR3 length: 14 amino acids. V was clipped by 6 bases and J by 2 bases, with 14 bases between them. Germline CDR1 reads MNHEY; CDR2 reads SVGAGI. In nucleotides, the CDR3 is TGTGCCAGCAGGTGGGGGCAGGCAGCCTACGAGCAGTACTTC. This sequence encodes CASRWGQAAYEQYF.

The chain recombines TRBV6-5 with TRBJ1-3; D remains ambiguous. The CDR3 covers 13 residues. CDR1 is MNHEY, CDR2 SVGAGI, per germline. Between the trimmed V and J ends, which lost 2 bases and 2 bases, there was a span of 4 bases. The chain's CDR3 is CASSYRAGNTIYF. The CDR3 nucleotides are TGTGCCAGCAGTTACAGAGCTGGAAACACCATATATTTT.

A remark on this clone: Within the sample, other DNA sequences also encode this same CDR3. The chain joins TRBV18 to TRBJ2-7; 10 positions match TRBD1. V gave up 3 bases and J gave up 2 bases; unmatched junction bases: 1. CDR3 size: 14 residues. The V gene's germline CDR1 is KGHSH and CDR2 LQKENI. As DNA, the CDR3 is TGTGCCAGCTCACCCGGACAGGGGGCCTACGAGCAGTACTTC. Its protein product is CASSPGQGAYEQYF.

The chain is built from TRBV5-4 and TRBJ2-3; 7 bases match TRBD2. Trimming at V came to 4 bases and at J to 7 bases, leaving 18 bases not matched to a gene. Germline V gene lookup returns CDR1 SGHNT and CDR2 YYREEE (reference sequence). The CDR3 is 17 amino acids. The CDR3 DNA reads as TGTGCCAGCAGCCGTTTAGCGGGTGCCCTGGCGGTGAATACGCAGTATTTT. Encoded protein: CASSRLAGALAVNTQYF.

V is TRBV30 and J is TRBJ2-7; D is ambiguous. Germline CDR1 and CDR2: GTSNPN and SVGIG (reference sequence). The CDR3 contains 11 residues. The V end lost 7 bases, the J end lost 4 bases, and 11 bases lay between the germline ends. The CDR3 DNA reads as TGTGCCTCTTTGGACGGTTACGAGCAGTACTTC. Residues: CASLDGYEQYF.

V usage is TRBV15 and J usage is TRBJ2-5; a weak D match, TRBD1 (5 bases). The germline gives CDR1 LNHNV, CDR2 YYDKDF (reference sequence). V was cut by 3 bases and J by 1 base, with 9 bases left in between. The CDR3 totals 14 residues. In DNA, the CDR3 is TGTGCCACCAGCAGGCGACAGAGCCAAGAGACCCAGTACTTC. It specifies CATSRRQSQETQYF.

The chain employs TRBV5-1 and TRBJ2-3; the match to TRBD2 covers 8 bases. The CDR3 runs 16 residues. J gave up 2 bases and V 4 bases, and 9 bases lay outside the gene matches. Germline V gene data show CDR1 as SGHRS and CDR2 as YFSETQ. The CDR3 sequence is CASSPGTSGTTDTQYF. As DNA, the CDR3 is TGCGCCAGCAGCCCTGGCACTAGCGGTACCACAGATACGCAGTATTTT.

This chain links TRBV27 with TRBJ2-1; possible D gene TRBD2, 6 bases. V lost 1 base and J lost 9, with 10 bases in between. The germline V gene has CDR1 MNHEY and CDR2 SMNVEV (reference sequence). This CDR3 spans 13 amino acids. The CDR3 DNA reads TGTGCCAGCAGTTTATTAGGGCGGGGTGAGCAGTTCTTC. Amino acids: CASSLLGRGEQFF.

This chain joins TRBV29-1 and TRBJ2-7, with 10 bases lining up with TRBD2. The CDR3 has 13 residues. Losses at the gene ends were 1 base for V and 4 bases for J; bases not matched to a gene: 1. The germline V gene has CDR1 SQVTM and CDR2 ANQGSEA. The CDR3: CSVEASGSYEQYF. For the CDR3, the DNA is TGCAGCGTTGAAGCTAGCGGGAGTTACGAGCAGTACTTC.

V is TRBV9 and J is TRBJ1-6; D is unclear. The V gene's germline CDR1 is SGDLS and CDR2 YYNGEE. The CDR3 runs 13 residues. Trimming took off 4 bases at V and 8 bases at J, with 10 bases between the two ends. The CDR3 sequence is CASSLRSDSPLHF. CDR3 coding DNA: TGTGCCAGCAGCCTCAGATCCGATTCACCCCTCCACTTT.